This is a list of T cell receptor beta chains from one sample in a study of regulatory T cells in long-lasting Graves disease. MiXCR, applied by TCRdb to the multiplex PCR reads, yields one record per CDR3 protein. The sample carries fewer than 550,000 distinct CDR3 sequences, about 16% recorded once. These data were also filed under a second study, of T cells in Graves' hyperthyroidism and ophthalmopathy.

This specimen consisted of peripheral blood mononuclear cells (PBMCs), obtained at new diagnosis, from a patient treated with antithyroid drugs. The source is a woman aged 35-60 years with Graves disease. The CDR3 runs from the conserved cysteine through the conserved F or W. The D gene is left open where the match is weak. Size tells how often a clone was seen (once, few, many) or the class of an expanded clone, and some rows leave it out.

len	abundance	j_gene	d_gene	v_gene	CDR3nt	CDR3aa
11	many	TRBJ1-1	TRBD1	TRBV12-3/TRBV12-4	TGTGCCAGCAGGATGGACAGGGAAGCTTTCTTT	CASRMDREAFF
14	many	TRBJ1-2	TRBD1	TRBV27	TGTGCCAGCAGTCCGACAGGGGGCAATGGTGGCTACACCTTC	CASSPTGGNGGYTF
13	.	TRBJ1-1	TRBD1	TRBV29-1	TGCAGCGCTCGACAGGGTTCGGGCACTGAAGCTTTCTTT	CSARQGSGTEAFF
12	many	TRBJ2-3	.	TRBV7-9	TGTGCCAGCAGTTCACTCACAGATACGCAGTATTTT	CASSSLTDTQYF
14	many	TRBJ2-5	.	TRBV5-1	TGCGCCAGCAGCTTGGTCGGCTACCAAGAGACCCAGTACTTC	CASSLVGYQETQYF
19	.	TRBJ2-1	TRBD2	TRBV3-1	TGTGCCAGCAGCGGAAAGGCTAGCGGGTCCCCGAGCTCCTACAATGAGCAGTTCTTC	CASSGKASGSPSSYNEQFF
13	few	TRBJ2-7	.	TRBV19	TGTGCCAGTTGGTGGGGGGGCCGCTACGAGCAGTACTTC	CASWWGGRYEQYF
16	few	TRBJ2-7	.	TRBV27	TGTGCCAGCAGTTTAAGGGGGGAGGGGCGGGGACCTCGGCAGTACTTC	CASSLRGEGRGPRQYF
16	.	TRBJ1-4	.	TRBV6-2/TRBV6-3	TGTGCCAGCAGACAACTTACGGGCCCCGGGCATGAAAAACTGTTTTTT	CASRQLTGPGHEKLFF
13	many	TRBJ2-4	.	TRBV2	TGTGCCAGCAGTGTTGAACGACGAAACATTCAGTACTTC	CASSVERRNIQYF
13	once	TRBJ1-2	.	TRBV29-1	TGCAGCGTTCAGGGGAGGACTAACTATGGCTACACCTTC	CSVQGRTNYGYTF
13	.	TRBJ2-7	.	TRBV7-2	TGTGCCAGCAGCTTAGTCAGGGTTTACGAGCAGTACTTC	CASSLVRVYEQYF
13	.	TRBJ1-6	.	TRBV12-3/TRBV12-4	TGTGCCAGCAGTTTGGTCGGACAATCACCCCTCCACTTT	CASSLVGQSPLHF
17	few	TRBJ2-1	.	TRBV5-1	TGCGCCAGCAGCTTGGGCGGATTATTTTCTGCCTACAATGAGCAGTTCTTC	CASSLGGLFSAYNEQFF
13	many	TRBJ2-7	.	TRBV3-1	TGTGCCAGCAGCCAGAGGGGGGAACGAGAGCAGTACTTC	CASSQRGEREQYF
13	many	TRBJ1-1	.	TRBV29-1	TGCAGCGTCCGAGTGGGGGCGTGGACTGAAGCTTTCTTT	CSVRVGAWTEAFF